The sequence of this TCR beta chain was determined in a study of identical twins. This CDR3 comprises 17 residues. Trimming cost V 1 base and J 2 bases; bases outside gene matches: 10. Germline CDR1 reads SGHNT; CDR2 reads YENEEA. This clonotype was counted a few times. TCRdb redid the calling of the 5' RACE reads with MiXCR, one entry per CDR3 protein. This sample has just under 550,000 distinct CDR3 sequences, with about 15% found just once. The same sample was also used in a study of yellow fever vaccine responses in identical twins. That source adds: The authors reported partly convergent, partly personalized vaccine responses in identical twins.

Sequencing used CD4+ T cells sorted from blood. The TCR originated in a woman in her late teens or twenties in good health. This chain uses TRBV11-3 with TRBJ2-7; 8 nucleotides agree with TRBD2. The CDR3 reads CASSLVSSGRTPYEQYF. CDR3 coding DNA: TGTGCCAGCAGCTTAGTTTCTAGCGGGCGGACACCCTACGAGCAGTACTTC.